This T cell receptor (beta chain) was captured in a study of blood T cell repertoires in COVID-19. Here immunoSEQ multiplex PCR was the method, and the copy in TCRdb shows in-frame clones only, minus some. The sample lists nearly 300,000 clones; 88% were seen once. This clone was counted between two and nine times. CDR1 and CDR2 from the germline V gene are KGHSH and LQKENI. The CDR3 loop spans 16 amino acids. V lost 3 bases to trimming and J lost 6 bases; unmatched junction nucleotides: 11. This chain uses TRBV18 with TRBJ2-7, with 10 bases aligning to TRBD2. The sample taken for sequencing was peripheral blood. The TCR comes from a woman aged 30 to 39 who had recovered from COVID-19. CDR3 region: CASSPGTAAGGREQYF. CDR3 sequence (DNA): TGTGCCAGCTCACCCGGCACTGCAGCGGGGGGGCGCGAGCAGTACTTC.